Following are 26 T cell receptor beta chains from one sample sequenced in a study of T cell responses to AZD1222 COVID-19 vaccine (dated by TCRdb to 2020 to 2023). The library was prepared using the immunoSEQ multiplex PCR assay. Here the immuneACCESS table is served through TCRdb, limited to in-frame sequences with V and J called. Missing clones are a known gap in these copies; in checked studies unresolved V genes cover under half, and the rest lacks a known reason. For this sample the table gives about 150,000 clones, of which about 87% were detected only once. The ten biggest clones cover roughly 2.9% of the sample. The sample's time point label, decoded: baseline before first vaccination. The starting material was peripheral blood, obtained on day 0 of AZD1222 vaccination. Source of these receptors: an adult in good health.

The rearrangement links TRBV3-1 (or the pseudogene TRBV3-2) to TRBJ1-4; D perhaps matches TRBD1 (6 bases). Trimming left V 4 bases short and J 8 bases short, with 14 bases between. The CDR3 runs to 14 residues. The germline CDR1 and CDR2 sequences are LGHDT and YNNKEL (reference sequence). Written as DNA, the CDR3 is TGTGCCAGCAGCCCCGGGGGCGGGAACGAAAAACTGTTTTTT. Translating gives CASSPGGGNEKLFF.

V gene TRBV6-5 combines with J gene TRBJ1-2; 7 positions agree with TRBD1. The germline CDR1 and CDR2 sequences are MNHEY and SVGAGI. The CDR3 sequence is 13 residues long. The ends lost 0 bases at V and 7 bases at J; junction bases unmatched: 2. The chain's CDR3 is CASSYSQGVGYTF. The CDR3 DNA sequence: TGTGCCAGCAGTTACTCGCAGGGGGTTGGCTACACCTTC.

The rearrangement uses TRBV28 and TRBJ2-2, with TRBD2 as a possible D gene (6 bases). The CDR3 covers 14 residues. Trimming removed 7 bases from V and 1 base from J, with 10 bases in between. Looked up from germline, CDR1 is MDHEN and CDR2 is SYDVKM. The CDR3 is CASTLGGNTGELFF. CDR3 nucleotide sequence: TGTGCCAGCACCCTGGGGGGGAACACCGGGGAGCTGTTTTTT.

The chain couples TRBV7-2 to TRBJ2-2, with 7 nucleotides matching TRBD1. Trimming at V came to 3 bases and at J to 0 bases, leaving 1 base not matched to a gene. Per the germline V gene, CDR1 is SGHTA and CDR2 is FQGNSA. There are 15 residues in the CDR3. CDR3 amino acids: CASSFQGANTGELFF. CDR3 nucleotide sequence: TGTGCCAGCAGCTTTCAGGGGGCGAACACCGGGGAGCTGTTTTTT.

The V gene is TRBV5-1, the J gene TRBJ2-5; D is unresolved. The germline V gene encodes CDR1 SGHRS and CDR2 YFSETQ. V gave up 4 bases and J gave up 1 base, with 8 bases separating them. The CDR3 has 13 amino acids. The CDR3 sequence is CASSSPGQETQYF. For the CDR3, the DNA is TGCGCCAGCAGCAGCCCGGGCCAAGAGACCCAGTACTTC.

The chain combines TRBV6-5 with TRBJ1-6, with D unclear. CDR1 MNHEY and CDR2 SVGAGI come from the germline V gene. Trimming removed 2 bases from V and 6 bases from J, with 11 bases in between. This CDR3 has 15 amino acids. The CDR3 DNA reads TGTGCCAGCAGTTACACGGACCAGATTAATTCACCCCTCCACTTT. Amino acid sequence: CASSYTDQINSPLHF.

This chain joins TRBV6-2 or TRBV6-3 and TRBJ1-5; 9 nucleotides agree with TRBD1. J lost 7 bases, V lost 7 bases, and 8 bases had no gene match. From germline, CDR1 is MNHEY and CDR2 SVGEGT. The CDR3 contains 14 residues. CDR3 sequence reads: CASTPQGAQQPQHF. The CDR3 nucleotides are TGTGCCAGCACCCCACAGGGGGCTCAACAGCCCCAGCATTTT.

The chain joins TRBV28 to TRBJ1-1, with D unresolved. Trimming took off 3 bases at V and 1 base at J, with 6 bases between the two ends. Germline CDR1 and CDR2: MDHEN and SYDVKM. The CDR3 is 13 residues long. CDR3 sequence (DNA): TGTGCCAGCAGTTTGTCGAGGAACACTGAAGCTTTCTTT. Residues: CASSLSRNTEAFF.

The chain uses TRBV7-2 and TRBJ2-7; D is ambiguous. V lost 0 bases to trimming and J lost 0 bases, with 6 bases between them. The length of the CDR3 is 14 residues. Germline-derived CDR1 and CDR2 are SGHTA and FQGNSA. The CDR3 DNA reads as TGTGCCAGCAGCTTAGCGGCTAACTCCTACGAGCAGTACTTC. This encodes CASSLAANSYEQYF.

This clone was detected only once. The chain links TRBV7-2 to TRBJ2-1; the D gene could be TRBD1 or TRBD2 (6 bases each). This CDR3 contains 16 residues. Germline V lookup: CDR1 SGHTA, CDR2 FQGNSA. The germline V and J ends were trimmed by 0 bases and 2 bases, with 11 bases remaining between them. CDR3 protein: CASSLAFGGPYNEQFF. The CDR3 DNA sequence: TGTGCCAGCAGCTTAGCGTTCGGGGGCCCCTACAATGAGCAGTTCTTC.

This chain joins TRBV7-6 and TRBJ1-5; the D gene is possibly TRBD1 (6 bases). This CDR3 has 15 residues. Germline lookup yields CDR1 SGHVS and CDR2 FNYEAQ. The V end lost 5 bases, the J end lost 4 bases, and 15 bases lay between the germline ends. CDR3 sequence: CASSPGTNANQPQHF. CDR3 in DNA: TGTGCCAGCAGCCCCGGGACAAATGCGAATCAGCCCCAGCATTTT.

This clone has only one observation. This rearrangement joins TRBV3-1 (or the pseudogene TRBV3-2) to TRBJ1-2, with D perhaps matching TRBD1 (5 bases). The V end was cut by 1 base, the J end by 4 bases, with 10 bases between. This CDR3 has 14 residues. Germline V gives CDR1 LGHDT, CDR2 YNNKEL (reference sequence). The CDR3 loop is CASSQVDSVYGYTF. In DNA, the CDR3 is TGTGCCAGCAGCCAAGTAGACAGTGTCTATGGCTACACCTTC.

The table lists this clone with a count of one. The CDR3 loop is CASAFRQGGDEQYF. CDR3 nucleotide sequence: TGTGCCAGCGCCTTCCGGCAGGGAGGCGACGAGCAGTACTTC. The chain links TRBV2 to TRBJ2-7, with D perhaps TRBD2 (6 bases). V was cut by 8 bases and J by 5 bases, with 19 bases left in between. CDR3 length equals 14 residues. Germline assignment: CDR1 SNHLY and CDR2 FYNNEI.

The J gene is TRBJ1-5, the V gene TRBV7-8; D is uncertain. The ends were cut back, 1 base at V and 4 bases at J, with 8 bases in the middle. The CDR3 runs 14 residues. Looked up from germline, CDR1 is SGHVS and CDR2 is FQNEAQ. CDR3 loop: CASSLELGNQPQHF. The CDR3 DNA reads TGTGCCAGCAGCTTAGAGTTGGGGAATCAGCCCCAGCATTTT.

V is TRBV2 and J is TRBJ1-5, with a weak D call TRBD1 (5 bases). Between the trimmed V and J ends, which lost 6 bases and 1 base, there was a span of 7 bases. Germline V CDR1 and CDR2: SNHLY, FYNNEI. The CDR3 consists of 13 residues. CDR3 coding DNA: TGTGCCAGCAGACGGGACAGCAATCAGCCCCAGCATTTT. It is translated as CASRRDSNQPQHF.

This clone was detected only once. The junction differs from germline at one of its ends, possibly a read error. The gene calls are TRBV30 and TRBJ1-6; D is unresolved. This CDR3 has 10 amino acids. Germline loops: CDR1 GTSNPN, CDR2 SVGIG (reference sequence). The CDR3 sequence: CAWINSPLHF. The CDR3 coding sequence is TGTGCCTGGATAAATTCTCCCCTCCACTTT.

The rearrangement joins TRBV3-1 (or the pseudogene TRBV3-2) to TRBJ1-1; D is unresolved. V gave up 2 bases and J gave up 4 bases, with 17 bases separating them. Germline values: CDR1 LGHDT, CDR2 YNNKEL (reference sequence). The CDR3 has 16 residues. CDR3 nucleotide sequence: TGTGCCAGCAGCCAACAAGATGGTGGGGAAGGCACTGAAGCTTTCTTT. This encodes CASSQQDGGEGTEAFF.

This rearrangement joins TRBV12-3 or TRBV12-4 to TRBJ1-1; D unclear. This CDR3 spans 11 amino acids. Deletions cut 5 bases from V and 3 bases from J, with 4 bases between. The DNA of the CDR3 is TGTGCCAGCAGTGCCTACACTGAAGCTTTCTTT. This gives the protein CASSAYTEAFF.

In its sample, this clone was seen once. The chain joins TRBV7-8 to TRBJ1-5; TRBD1 matches 10 bases. Germline-derived CDR1 and CDR2 are SGHVS and FQNEAQ. Trimming removed 1 base from V and 3 bases from J; junction bases left unmatched: 9. The CDR3 extends over 18 amino acids. CDR3 in amino acids: CASSLGGTGVGDNQPQHF. In DNA form, the CDR3 reads TGTGCCAGCAGCTTAGGAGGGACAGGGGTGGGGGACAATCAGCCCCAGCATTTT.

The chain links TRBV9 to TRBJ2-7; tentative D call: TRBD2 (6 bases). Germline values: CDR1 SGDLS, CDR2 YYNGEE. V was trimmed by 0 bases and J by 6 bases, leaving 16 bases between them. The CDR3 totals 15 residues. The CDR3 is CASSVGGGLSSEQYF. DNA for the CDR3: TGTGCCAGCAGCGTAGGGGGAGGCCTCAGCTCCGAGCAGTACTTC.

This clone was seen more than once but under ten times. The V call is TRBV9, the J call TRBJ2-3; weak D call: TRBD2 (5 bases). The V gene lost 0 bases and the J gene lost 0 bases, with 20 bases spanning the gap. The CDR3 consists of 19 residues. The germline V gene encodes CDR1 SGDLS and CDR2 YYNGEE. CDR3 bases: TGTGCCAGCAGCGTAGCCGACTACAGTAGGGCCCAAAGCACAGATACGCAGTATTTT. It encodes CASSVADYSRAQSTDTQYF.

This clone was counted once. The genes are TRBV19 and TRBJ2-6; D might be TRBD2 (5 bases). The CDR3 is 16 residues long. Germline-derived CDR1 and CDR2 are LNHDA and SQIVND (reference sequence). The V gene lost 5 bases and the J gene lost 2 bases, with 13 bases spanning the gap. CDR3 protein: CASSFHSGTGANVLTF. CDR3 nucleotides: TGTGCCAGTAGTTTCCACAGCGGAACTGGGGCCAACGTCCTGACTTTC.

The V and J genes are TRBV7-8 and TRBJ2-3; TRBD1 aligns across 9 bases. Germline loops: CDR1 SGHVS, CDR2 FQNEAQ. Trimming removed 8 bases from V and 3 bases from J; junction bases left unmatched: 9. This CDR3 is 15 amino acids long. CDR3 protein: CASASGTGRTDTQYF. The DNA of the CDR3 is TGTGCCAGCGCTTCCGGGACAGGGCGAACAGATACGCAGTATTTT.

This chain joins TRBV6-4 and TRBJ1-1; no firm D call. Between the trimmed V and J ends, which lost 6 bases and 3 bases, there was a span of 14 bases. The germline V gene encodes CDR1 MRHNA and CDR2 SNTAGT. The CDR3 is 14 amino acids. Here the CDR3 reads CASRTSFSDTEAFF. The CDR3 DNA reads as TGTGCCAGCAGGACCTCATTCTCCGACACTGAAGCTTTCTTT.

This clone appeared a single time. This rearrangement joins TRBV7-2 to TRBJ2-3; 14 bases match TRBD2. J was trimmed by 5 bases and V by 5 bases; bases with no gene match: 9. The CDR3 has 17 amino acids. Germline loops: CDR1 SGHTA, CDR2 FQGNSA. The CDR3 region is CASSRRLAGGPGDTQYF. The CDR3 DNA reads TGTGCCAGCAGCAGAAGACTAGCGGGGGGGCCTGGAGATACGCAGTATTTT.

The chain has TRBV3-1 (or the pseudogene TRBV3-2) and TRBJ1-1; no definite D call. The germline V gene encodes CDR1 LGHDT and CDR2 YNNKEL (reference sequence). V was cut by 0 bases and J by 11 bases, with 10 bases left in between. The CDR3 has 12 residues. The DNA for the CDR3 is TGTGCCAGCAGCCAAGATCTAGGGAAGGCTTTCTTT. It translates to CASSQDLGKAFF.